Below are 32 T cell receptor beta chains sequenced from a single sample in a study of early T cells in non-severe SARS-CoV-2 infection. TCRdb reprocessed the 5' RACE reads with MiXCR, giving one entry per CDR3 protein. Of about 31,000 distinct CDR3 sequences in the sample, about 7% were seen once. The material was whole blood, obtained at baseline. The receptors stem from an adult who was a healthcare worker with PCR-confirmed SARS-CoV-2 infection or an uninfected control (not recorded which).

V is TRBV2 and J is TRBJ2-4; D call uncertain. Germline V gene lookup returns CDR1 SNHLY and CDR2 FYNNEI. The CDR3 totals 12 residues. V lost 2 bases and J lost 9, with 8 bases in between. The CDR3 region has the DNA TGTGCCAGCAGTGAATCTAGGACCATTCAGTACTTC. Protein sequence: CASSESRTIQYF.

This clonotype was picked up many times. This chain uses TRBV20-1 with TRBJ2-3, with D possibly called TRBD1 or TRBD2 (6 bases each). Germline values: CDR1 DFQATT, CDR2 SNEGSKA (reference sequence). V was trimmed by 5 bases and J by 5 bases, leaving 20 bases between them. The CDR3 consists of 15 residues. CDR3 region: CSAHASGRGGDTQYF. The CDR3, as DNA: TGCAGTGCTCACGCCTCGGGCAGGGGAGGAGATACGCAGTATTTT.

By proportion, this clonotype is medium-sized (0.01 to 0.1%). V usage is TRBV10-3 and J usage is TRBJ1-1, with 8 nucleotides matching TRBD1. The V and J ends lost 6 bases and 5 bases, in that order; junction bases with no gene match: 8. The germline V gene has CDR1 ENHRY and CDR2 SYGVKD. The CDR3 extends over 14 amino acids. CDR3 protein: CAISRQGADTEAFF. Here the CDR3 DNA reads TGTGCCATCAGCCGCCAGGGGGCAGATACTGAAGCTTTCTTT.

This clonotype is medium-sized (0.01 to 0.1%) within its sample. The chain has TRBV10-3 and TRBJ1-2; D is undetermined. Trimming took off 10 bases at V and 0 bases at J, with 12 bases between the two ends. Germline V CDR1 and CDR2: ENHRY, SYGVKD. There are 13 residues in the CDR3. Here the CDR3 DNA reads TGTGCCACTGACCGGGGTACTAACTATGGCTACACCTTC. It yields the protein CATDRGTNYGYTF.

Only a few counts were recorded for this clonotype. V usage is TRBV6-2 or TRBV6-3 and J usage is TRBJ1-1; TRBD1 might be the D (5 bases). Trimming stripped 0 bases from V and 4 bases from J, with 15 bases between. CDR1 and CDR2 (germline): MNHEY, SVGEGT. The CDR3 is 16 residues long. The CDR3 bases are TGTGCCAGCAGTTACTCGATTAGGGGACTGAGCACTGAAGCTTTCTTT. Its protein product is CASSYSIRGLSTEAFF.

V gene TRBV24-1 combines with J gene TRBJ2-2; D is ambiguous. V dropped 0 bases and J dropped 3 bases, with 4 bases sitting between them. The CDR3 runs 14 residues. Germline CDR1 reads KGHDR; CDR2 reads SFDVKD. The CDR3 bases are TGTGCCACCAGTGATTTGACAGACACCGGGGAGCTGTTTTTT. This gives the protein CATSDLTDTGELFF.

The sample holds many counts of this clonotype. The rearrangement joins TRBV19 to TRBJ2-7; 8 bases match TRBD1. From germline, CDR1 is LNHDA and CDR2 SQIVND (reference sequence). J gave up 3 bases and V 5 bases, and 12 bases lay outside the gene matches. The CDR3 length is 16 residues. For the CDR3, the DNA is TGTGCCAGTAGTGCCGCGACAGGGGCATTTCTCTACGAGCAGTACTTC. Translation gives CASSAATGAFLYEQYF.

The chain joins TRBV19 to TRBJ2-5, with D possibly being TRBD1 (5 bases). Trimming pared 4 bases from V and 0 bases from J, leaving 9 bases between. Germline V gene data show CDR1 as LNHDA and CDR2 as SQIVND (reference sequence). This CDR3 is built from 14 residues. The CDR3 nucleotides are TGTGCCAGTAGTAGAGACAGAAACCAAGAGACCCAGTACTTC. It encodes CASSRDRNQETQYF.

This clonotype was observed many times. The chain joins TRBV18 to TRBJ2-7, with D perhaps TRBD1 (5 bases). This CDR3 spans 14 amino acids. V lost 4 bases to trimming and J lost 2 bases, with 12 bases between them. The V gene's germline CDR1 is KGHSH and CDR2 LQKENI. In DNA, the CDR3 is TGTGCCAGCTCACGGGCGGCAGGGACCTACGAGCAGTACTTC. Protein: CASSRAAGTYEQYF. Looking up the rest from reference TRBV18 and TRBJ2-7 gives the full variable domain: NAGVMQNPRHLVRRRGQEARLRCSPMKGHSHVYWYRQLPEEGLKFMVYLQKENIIDESGMPKERFSAEFPKEGPSILRIQQVVRGDSAAYFCASSRAAGTYEQYFGPGTRLTVT.

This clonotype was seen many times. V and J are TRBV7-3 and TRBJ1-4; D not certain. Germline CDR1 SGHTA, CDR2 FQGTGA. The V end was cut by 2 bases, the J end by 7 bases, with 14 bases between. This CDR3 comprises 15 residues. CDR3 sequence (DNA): TGTGCCAGCAGCTTATCTCCGGAAGTGGGTGAAAAACTGTTTTTT. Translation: CASSLSPEVGEKLFF.

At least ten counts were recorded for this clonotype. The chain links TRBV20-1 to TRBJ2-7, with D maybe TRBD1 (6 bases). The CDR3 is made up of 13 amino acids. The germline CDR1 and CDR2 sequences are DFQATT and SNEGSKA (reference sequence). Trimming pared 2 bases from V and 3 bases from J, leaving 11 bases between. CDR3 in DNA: TGCAGTGCTAGACCGTCGGACAGCTACGAGCAGTACTTC. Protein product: CSARPSDSYEQYF.

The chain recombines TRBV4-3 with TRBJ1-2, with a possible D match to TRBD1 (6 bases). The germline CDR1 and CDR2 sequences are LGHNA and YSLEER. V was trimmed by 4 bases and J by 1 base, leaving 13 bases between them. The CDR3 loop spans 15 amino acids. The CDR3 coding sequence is TGCGCCAGCAGCCCAGGGGTGGGCAGTAACTATGGCTACACCTTC. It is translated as CASSPGVGSNYGYTF.

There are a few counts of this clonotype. The CDR3 nucleotides read TGTGCCAGCAGTAATGACAGGGATGAGCAGTACTTC. Its translation is CASSNDRDEQYF. This chain connects TRBV6-5 to TRBJ2-7; 7 bases fit TRBD1. CDR3 size: 12 residues. V dropped 5 bases and J dropped 7; count of bases not matched to a gene: 5. Germline V lookup: CDR1 MNHEY, CDR2 SVGAGI.

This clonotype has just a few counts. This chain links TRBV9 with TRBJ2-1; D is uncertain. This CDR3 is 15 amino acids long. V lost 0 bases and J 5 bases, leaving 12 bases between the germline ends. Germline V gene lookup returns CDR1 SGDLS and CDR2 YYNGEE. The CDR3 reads CASSVAPLFDNEQFF. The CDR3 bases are TGTGCCAGCAGCGTAGCTCCCCTCTTTGACAATGAGCAGTTCTTC.

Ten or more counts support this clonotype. The CDR3 spells CASSPGTTNANEQFF. The CDR3 nucleotides are TGTGCCAGCAGTCCCGGGACTACCAATGCTAATGAGCAGTTCTTC. The chain couples TRBV6-2 or TRBV6-3 to TRBJ2-1, with TRBD2 matching over 7 bases. Germline V gene sequence: CDR1 MNHEY, CDR2 SVGEGT. The J segment lost 7 bases and the V segment lost 5 bases, leaving 11 bases of the junction unmatched. The CDR3 is made up of 15 amino acids.

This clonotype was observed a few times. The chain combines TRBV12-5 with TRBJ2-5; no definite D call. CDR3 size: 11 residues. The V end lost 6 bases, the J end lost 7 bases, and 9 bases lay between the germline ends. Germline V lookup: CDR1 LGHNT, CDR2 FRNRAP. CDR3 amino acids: CASGTRPTQYF. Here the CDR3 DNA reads TGTGCTAGTGGAACCAGACCGACCCAGTACTTC.

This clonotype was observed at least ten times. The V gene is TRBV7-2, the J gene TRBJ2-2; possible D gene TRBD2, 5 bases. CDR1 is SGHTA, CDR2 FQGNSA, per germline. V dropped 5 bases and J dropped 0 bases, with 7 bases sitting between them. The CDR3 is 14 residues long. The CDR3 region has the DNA TGTGCCAGCAGCGCACTAGCGAACACCGGGGAGCTGTTTTTT. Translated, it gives CASSALANTGELFF.

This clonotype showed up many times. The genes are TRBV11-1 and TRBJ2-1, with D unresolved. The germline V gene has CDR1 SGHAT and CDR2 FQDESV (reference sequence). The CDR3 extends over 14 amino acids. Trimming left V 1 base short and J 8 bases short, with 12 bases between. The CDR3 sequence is CASSLETPWDEQFF. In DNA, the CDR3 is TGTGCCAGCAGCTTAGAGACTCCGTGGGATGAGCAGTTCTTC.

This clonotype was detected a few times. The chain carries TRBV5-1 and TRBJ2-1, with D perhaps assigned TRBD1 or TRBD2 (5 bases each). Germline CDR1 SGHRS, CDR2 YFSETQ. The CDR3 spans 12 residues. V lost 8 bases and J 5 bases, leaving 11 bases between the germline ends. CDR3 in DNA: TGCGCCAGTCGGATGGGGGACAATGAGCAGTTCTTC. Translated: CASRMGDNEQFF.

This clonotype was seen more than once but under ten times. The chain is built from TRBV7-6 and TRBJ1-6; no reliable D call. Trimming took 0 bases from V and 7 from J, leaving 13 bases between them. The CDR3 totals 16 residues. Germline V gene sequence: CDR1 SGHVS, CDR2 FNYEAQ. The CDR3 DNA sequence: TGTGCCAGCAGCTTAGCGAACCTAGGACCAAATTCACCCCTCCACTTT. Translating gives CASSLANLGPNSPLHF.

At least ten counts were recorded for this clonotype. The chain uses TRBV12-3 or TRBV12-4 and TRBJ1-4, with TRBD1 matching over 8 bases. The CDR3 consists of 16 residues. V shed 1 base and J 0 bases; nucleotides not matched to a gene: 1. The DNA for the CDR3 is TGTGCCAGCAGTTTAGGACAGGGGTCAACTAATGAAAAACTGTTTTTT. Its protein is CASSLGQGSTNEKLFF.

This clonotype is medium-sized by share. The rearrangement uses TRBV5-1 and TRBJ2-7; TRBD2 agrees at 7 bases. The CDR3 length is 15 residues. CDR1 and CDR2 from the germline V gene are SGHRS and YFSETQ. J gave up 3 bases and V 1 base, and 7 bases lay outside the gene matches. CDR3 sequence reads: CASSLRAGSDYEQYF. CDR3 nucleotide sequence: TGCGCCAGCAGCTTGAGAGCGGGATCAGACTACGAGCAGTACTTC.

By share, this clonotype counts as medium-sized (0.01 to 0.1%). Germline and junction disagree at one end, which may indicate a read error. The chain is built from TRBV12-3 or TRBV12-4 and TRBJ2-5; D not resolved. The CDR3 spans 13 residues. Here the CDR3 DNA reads TGTGCCAGCAGTTTTAACCGCCAAGGGACCCAGTACTTC. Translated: CASSFNRQGTQYF.

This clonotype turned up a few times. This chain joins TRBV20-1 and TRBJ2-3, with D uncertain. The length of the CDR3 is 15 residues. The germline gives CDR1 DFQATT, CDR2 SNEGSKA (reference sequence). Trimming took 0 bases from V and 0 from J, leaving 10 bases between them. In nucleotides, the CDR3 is TGCAGTGCTAGAGATATCGGACGGAGCACAGATACGCAGTATTTT. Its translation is CSARDIGRSTDTQYF.

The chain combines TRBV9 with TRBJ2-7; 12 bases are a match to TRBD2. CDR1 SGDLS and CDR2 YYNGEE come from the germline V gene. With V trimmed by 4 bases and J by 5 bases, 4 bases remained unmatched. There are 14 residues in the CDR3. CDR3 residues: CASSPRLAGDEQYF. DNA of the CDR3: TGTGCCAGCAGCCCCCGACTAGCGGGAGACGAGCAGTACTTC. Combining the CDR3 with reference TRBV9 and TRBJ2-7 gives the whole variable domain DSGVTQTPKHLITATGQRVTLRCSPRSGDLSVYWYQQSLDQGLQFLIQYYNGEERAKGNILERFSAQQFPDLHSELNLSSLELGDSALYFCASSPRLAGDEQYFGPGTRLTVT.

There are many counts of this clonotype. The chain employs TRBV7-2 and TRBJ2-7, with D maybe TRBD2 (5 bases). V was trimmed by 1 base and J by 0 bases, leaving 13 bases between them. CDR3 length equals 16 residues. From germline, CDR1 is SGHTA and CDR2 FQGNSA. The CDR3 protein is CASSLDGRRSSYEQYF. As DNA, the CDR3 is TGTGCCAGCAGCTTAGATGGCAGGAGGAGCTCCTACGAGCAGTACTTC. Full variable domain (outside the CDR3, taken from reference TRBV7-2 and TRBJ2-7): GAGVSQSPSNKVTEKGKDVELRCDPISGHTALYWYRQSLGQGLEFLIYFQGNSAPDKSGLPSDRFSAERTGGSVSTLTIQRTQQEDSAVYLCASSLDGRRSSYEQYFGPGTRLTVT.

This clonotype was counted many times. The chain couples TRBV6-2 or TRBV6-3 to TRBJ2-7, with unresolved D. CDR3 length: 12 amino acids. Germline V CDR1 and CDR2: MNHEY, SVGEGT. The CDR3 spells CASSSGSYGQYV. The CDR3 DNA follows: TGTGCCAGCAGTTCCGGATCCTACGGGCAGTACGTC.

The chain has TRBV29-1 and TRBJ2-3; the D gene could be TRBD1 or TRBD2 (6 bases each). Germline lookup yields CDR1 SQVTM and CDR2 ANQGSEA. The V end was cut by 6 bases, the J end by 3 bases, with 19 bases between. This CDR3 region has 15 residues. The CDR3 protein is CSVLGGSTGTDTQYF. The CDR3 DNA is TGCAGCGTCCTAGGGGGGAGCACCGGGACAGATACGCAGTATTTT.

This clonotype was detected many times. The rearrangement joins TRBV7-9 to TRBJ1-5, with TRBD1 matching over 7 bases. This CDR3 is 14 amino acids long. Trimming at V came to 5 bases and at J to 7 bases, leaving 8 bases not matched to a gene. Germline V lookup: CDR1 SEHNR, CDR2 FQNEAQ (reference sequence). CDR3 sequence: CASSLSGGTQPQHF. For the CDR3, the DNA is TGTGCCAGCAGCCTCTCAGGGGGTACGCAGCCCCAGCATTTT.

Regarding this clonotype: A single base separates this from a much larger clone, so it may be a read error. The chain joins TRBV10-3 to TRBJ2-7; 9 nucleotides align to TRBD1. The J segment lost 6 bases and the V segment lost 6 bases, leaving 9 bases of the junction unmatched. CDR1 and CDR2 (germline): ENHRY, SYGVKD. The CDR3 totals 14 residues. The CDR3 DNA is TGTGCCATCAGGGACCTGGACAGGGGCATCGAGCAGTACTTC. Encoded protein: CAIRDLDRGIEQYF.

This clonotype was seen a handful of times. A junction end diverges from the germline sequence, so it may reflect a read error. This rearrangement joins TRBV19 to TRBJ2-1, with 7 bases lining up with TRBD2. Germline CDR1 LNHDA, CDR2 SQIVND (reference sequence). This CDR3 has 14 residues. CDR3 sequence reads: CASSNVVFWRGFIF. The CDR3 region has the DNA TGTGCCAGTAGCAACGTGGTTTTCTGGCGGGGGTTTATCTTC.

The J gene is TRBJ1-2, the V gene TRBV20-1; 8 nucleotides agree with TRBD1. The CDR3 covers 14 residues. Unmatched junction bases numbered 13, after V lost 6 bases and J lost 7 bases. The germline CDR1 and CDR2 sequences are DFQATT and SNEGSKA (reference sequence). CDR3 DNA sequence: TGCAGTGCGACGGACAGGGTAGGATCTAGTGGCTACACCTTC. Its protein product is CSATDRVGSSGYTF.